These 7 T cell receptor beta chains came from one sample sequenced in a study of early T cells in non-severe SARS-CoV-2 infection. TCRdb used MiXCR to reprocess the 5' RACE reads, holding one entry per CDR3 protein. The sample lists over 55,000 distinct CDR3 sequences, around 12% occurring once. The source was whole blood, collected at baseline. These TCRs come from an adult who was a healthcare worker with PCR-confirmed SARS-CoV-2 infection or an uninfected control (not recorded which).

V and J are TRBV5-5 and TRBJ2-3, with 16 bases aligning to TRBD2. The CDR3 totals 18 residues. Germline V gives CDR1 SGHKS, CDR2 YYEKEE (reference sequence). With V trimmed by 4 bases and J by 6 bases, 11 bases remained unmatched. Written as DNA, the CDR3 is TGTGCCAGCAGCCCCCCGGGACTAGCGGGGGGGTCACGTGATACGCAGTATTTT. Translating it yields CASSPPGLAGGSRDTQYF.

This chain uses TRBV7-6 with TRBJ2-3, with TRBD2 matching over 10 bases. Germline CDR1 reads SGHVS; CDR2 reads FNYEAQ. The CDR3 is made up of 18 amino acids. The V gene end was trimmed by 2 bases and the J gene end by 2 bases; junction bases not matched to a gene: 10. The DNA of the CDR3 is TGTGCCAGCAGCTTATCACCCTCTAGCGGGGGTTTCACAGATACGCAGTATTTT. Amino acid sequence: CASSLSPSSGGFTDTQYF.

This clonotype was counted a few times. This rearrangement joins TRBV5-1 to TRBJ1-6; D remains ambiguous. Germline V gene lookup returns CDR1 SGHRS and CDR2 YFSETQ. The CDR3 has 16 residues. V gave up 4 bases and J gave up 7 bases, with 18 bases separating them. CDR3: CASSPGHADLNSPLHF. CDR3 nucleotides: TGCGCCAGCAGCCCTGGGCATGCAGACCTCAATTCACCCCTCCACTTT.

This clonotype was detected only a few times. J is TRBJ2-7 and V is TRBV28, with 13 bases matching TRBD2. CDR3 length: 16 residues. V shed 6 bases and J 2 bases; nucleotides not matched to a gene: 7. Germline V CDR1 and CDR2: MDHEN, SYDVKM. The DNA for the CDR3 is TGTGCCAGCAGGCCCGGGACTAGCGGGGTTCCCTACGAGCAGTACTTC. Its protein is CASRPGTSGVPYEQYF.

This clonotype was counted ten times or more. This chain connects TRBV18 to TRBJ2-3; D remains unclear. Germline lookup yields CDR1 KGHSH and CDR2 LQKENI. The CDR3 is 12 residues long. The V end was cut by 2 bases, the J end by 4 bases, with 4 bases between. The CDR3 sequence is CASSPKADTQYF. The CDR3 DNA sequence: TGTGCCAGCTCACCAAAGGCAGATACGCAGTATTTT.

In its sample, this clonotype was seen a few times. This chain joins TRBV20-1 and TRBJ2-1, with a possible D match to TRBD2 (5 bases). Germline V gives CDR1 DFQATT, CDR2 SNEGSKA (reference sequence). This CDR3 is 12 amino acids long. CDR3 coding DNA: TGCATGTCGGGGAAGTGGGACAATGAGCAGTTCTTC. Translating gives CMSGKWDNEQFF.

This clonotype came up a few times. V gene TRBV6-2 or TRBV6-3 combines with J gene TRBJ2-2; D gene unclear. The CDR3 loop spans 12 amino acids. V dropped 7 bases and J dropped 2 bases, with 5 bases sitting between them. CDR1 MNHEY and CDR2 SVGEGT come from the germline V gene. DNA for the CDR3: TGTGCCAGCAAAAAAAACACCGGGGAGCTGTTTTTT. This gives the protein CASKKNTGELFF.